This T cell receptor (beta chain) was sequenced in a study of shared clonotypes between healthy human individuals. Findings and limits, study-wide: It was anticipated that sequencing depth would influence how many clonotypes donors shared. Rarefaction exposed incomplete sorted-subset sequencing despite large depth.

Of note for this clone: Its cognate antigen is unknown.

The repertoire was sequenced with immunoSEQ multiplex PCR; TCRdb's copy has only in-frame clones and lacks some. The sample carries about 1 million clones, about 75% recorded once. The germline V gene encodes CDR1 SGHRS and CDR2 YFSETQ. V trimming: 4 bases; J trimming: 3 bases; junction bases outside the gene matches: 8. The CDR3 loop spans 16 amino acids. Sequenced material: memory CD4+ T cells sorted from blood. This sample's subset: CD45RA-negative fraction. The sequence came from a man younger than 35 in good health. This chain uses TRBV5-1 with TRBJ2-5, with 11 bases matching TRBD2. For the CDR3, the DNA is TGCGCCAGCAGCGCGGCTAGCGGGAGGTTCGAAGAGACCCAGTACTTC. It is translated as CASSAASGRFEETQYF. Variable domain in full (rest from reference TRBV5-1 and TRBJ2-5): KAGVTQTPRYLIKTRGQQVTLSCSPISGHRSVSWYQQTPGQGLQFLFEYFSETQRNKGNFPGRFSGRQFSNSRSEMNVSTLELGDSALYLCASSAASGRFEETQYFGPGTRLLVL.